The clone carrying this TCR beta chain showed up many times. Antigen: not known. This specimen belongs to a study of T cells in Graves' hyperthyroidism and ophthalmopathy. Points from the study as a whole: Researchers found most expanded thyroid clonotypes above 0.001 in blood as well.

TCR beta CDR3 regions were amplified from RNA transcripts. The HTBI set primed first-round TCR CDR3 RT-PCR. TCRdb independently ran MiXCR on the multiplex PCR reads; one entry per CDR3 protein. The sample yields about 520,000 distinct CDR3 sequences, roughly 24% seen once. Germline values: CDR1 MNHNS, CDR2 SASEGT. The CDR3 runs 13 residues. V lost 8 bases, J lost 2 bases, and 12 bases lay in between. This clonotype was sampled from a woman aged 25 to 39 with Graves' ophthalmopathy. The chain recombines TRBV6-1 with TRBJ1-1; unclear D gene. Specimen: blood. The CDR3, as DNA: TGTGCCAGCTTACCAAGGGTTAACACTGAAGCTTTCTTT. Protein product: CASLPRVNTEAFF.